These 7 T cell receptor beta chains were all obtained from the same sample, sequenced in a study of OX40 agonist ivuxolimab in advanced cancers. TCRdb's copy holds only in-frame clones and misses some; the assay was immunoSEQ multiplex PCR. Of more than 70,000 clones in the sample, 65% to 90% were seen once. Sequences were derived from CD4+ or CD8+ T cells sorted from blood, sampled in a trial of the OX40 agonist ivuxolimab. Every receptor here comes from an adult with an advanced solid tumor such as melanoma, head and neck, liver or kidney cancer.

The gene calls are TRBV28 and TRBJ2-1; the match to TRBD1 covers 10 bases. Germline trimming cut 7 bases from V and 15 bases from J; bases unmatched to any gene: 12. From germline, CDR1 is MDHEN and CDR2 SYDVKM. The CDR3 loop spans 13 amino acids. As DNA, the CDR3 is TGTGCCAGCATGCGGGGACAGGGGATGTGGGGGTTCTTC. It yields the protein CASMRGQGMWGFF. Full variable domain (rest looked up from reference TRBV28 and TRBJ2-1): DVKVTQSSRYLVKRTGEKVFLECVQDMDHENMFWYRQDPGLGLRLIYFSYDVKMKEKGDIPEGYSVSREKKERFSLILESASTNQTSMYLCASMRGQGMWGFFGPGTRLTVL.

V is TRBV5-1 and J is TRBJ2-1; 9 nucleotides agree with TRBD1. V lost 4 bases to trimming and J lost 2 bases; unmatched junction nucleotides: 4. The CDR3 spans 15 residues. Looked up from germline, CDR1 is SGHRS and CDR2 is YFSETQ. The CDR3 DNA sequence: TGCGCCAGCAGCCGGCGGACAGGGGCCTACAATGAGCAGTTCTTC. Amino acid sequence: CASSRRTGAYNEQFF.

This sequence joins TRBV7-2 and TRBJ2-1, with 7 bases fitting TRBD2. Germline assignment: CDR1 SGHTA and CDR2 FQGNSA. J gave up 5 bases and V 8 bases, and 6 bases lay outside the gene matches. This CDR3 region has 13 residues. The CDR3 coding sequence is TGTGCCAGCTCCGGGACTAATAACAATGAGCAGTTCTTC. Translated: CASSGTNNNEQFF. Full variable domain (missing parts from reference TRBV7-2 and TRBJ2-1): GAGVSQSPSNKVTEKGKDVELRCDPISGHTALYWYRQSLGQGLEFLIYFQGNSAPDKSGLPSDRFSAERTGGSVSTLTIQRTQQEDSAVYLCASSGTNNNEQFFGPGTRLTVL.

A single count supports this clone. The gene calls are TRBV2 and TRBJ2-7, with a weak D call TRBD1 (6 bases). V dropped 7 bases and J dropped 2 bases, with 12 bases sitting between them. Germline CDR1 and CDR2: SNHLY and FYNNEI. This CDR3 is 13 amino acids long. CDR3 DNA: TGTGCCAGCAAGACAGGCCCCACCTACGAGCAGTACTTC. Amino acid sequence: CASKTGPTYEQYF.

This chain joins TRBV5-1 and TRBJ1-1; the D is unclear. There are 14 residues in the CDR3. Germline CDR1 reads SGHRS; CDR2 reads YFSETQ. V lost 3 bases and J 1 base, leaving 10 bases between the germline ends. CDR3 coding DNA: TGCGCCAGCAGCTACCGGGTCGGGAACACTGAAGCTTTCTTT. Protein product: CASSYRVGNTEAFF.

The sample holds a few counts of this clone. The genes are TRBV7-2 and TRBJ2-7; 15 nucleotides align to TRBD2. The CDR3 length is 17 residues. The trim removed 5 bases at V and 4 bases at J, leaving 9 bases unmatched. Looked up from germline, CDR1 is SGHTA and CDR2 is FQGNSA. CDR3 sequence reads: CASSLRTSGGAVYEQYF. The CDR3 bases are TGTGCCAGCAGCCTAAGGACTAGCGGGGGGGCCGTTTACGAGCAGTACTTC.

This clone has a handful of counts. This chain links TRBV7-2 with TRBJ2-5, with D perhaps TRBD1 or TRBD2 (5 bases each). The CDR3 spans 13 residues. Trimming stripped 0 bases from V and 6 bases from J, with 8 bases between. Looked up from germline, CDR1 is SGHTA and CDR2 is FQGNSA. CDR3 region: CASSLAGAKTQYF. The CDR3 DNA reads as TGTGCCAGCAGCTTAGCCGGGGCGAAGACCCAGTACTTC.